This T cell receptor (beta chain) came from a study of T-cell reconstitution after alpha-beta-depleted transplantation in children. Germline assignment: CDR1 SGHRS and CDR2 YFSETQ. V lost 4 bases, J lost 2 bases, and 22 bases lay in between. The CDR3 contains 18 residues. Unique molecular identifiers tagged the TCRbeta library. TCRdb re-called the PCR reads through MiXCR, storing one row per CDR3 protein. The sample has hundreds of thousands of distinct CDR3 sequences, 13% seen once. The material sequenced was PBMCs, taken from the stem cell graft. The J gene is TRBJ1-3, the V gene TRBV5-1; maybe TRBD1 (5 bases). The receptor's source is a human donor who donated a stem cell graft to a child with Fanconi anemia. This CDR3 is CASSANSGTTHPGNTIYF. The CDR3 coding sequence is TGCGCCAGCAGCGCTAATTCCGGGACGACTCATCCTGGAAACACCATATATTTT.